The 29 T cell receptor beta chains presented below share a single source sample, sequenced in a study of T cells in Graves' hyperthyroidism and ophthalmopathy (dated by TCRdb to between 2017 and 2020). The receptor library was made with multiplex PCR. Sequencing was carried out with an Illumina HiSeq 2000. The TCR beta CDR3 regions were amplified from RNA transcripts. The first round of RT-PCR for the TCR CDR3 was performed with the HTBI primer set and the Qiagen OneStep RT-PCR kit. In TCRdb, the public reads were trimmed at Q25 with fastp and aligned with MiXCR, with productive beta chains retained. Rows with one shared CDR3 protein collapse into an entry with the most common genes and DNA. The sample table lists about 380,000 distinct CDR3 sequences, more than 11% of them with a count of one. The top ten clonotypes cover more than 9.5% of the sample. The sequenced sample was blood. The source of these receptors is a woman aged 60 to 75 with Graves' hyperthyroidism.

CDR3 protein: CSARRLDSSYEQYF. The CDR3 DNA reads TGCAGTGCTAGGAGACTCGATAGCTCCTACGAGCAGTACTTC. V and J are TRBV20-1 and TRBJ2-7; the D is unclear. Looked up from germline, CDR1 is DFQATT and CDR2 is SNEGSKA (reference sequence). Trimming shortened V by 3 bases and J by 0 bases, and 12 bases separated the two germline ends. The CDR3 contains 14 residues.

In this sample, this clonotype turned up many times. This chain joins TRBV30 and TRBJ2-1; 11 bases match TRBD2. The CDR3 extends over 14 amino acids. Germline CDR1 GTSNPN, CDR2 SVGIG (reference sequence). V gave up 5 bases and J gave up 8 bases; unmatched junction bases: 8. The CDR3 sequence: CAWEVAGGRDEQFF. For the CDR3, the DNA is TGTGCCTGGGAAGTAGCGGGAGGGCGTGATGAGCAGTTCTTC. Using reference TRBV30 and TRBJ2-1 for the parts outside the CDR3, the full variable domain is SQTIHQWPATLVQPVGSPLSLECTVEGTSNPNLYWYRQAAGRGLQLLFYSVGIGQISSEVPQNLSASRPQDRQFILSSKKLLLSDSGFYLCAWEVAGGRDEQFFGPGTRLTVL.

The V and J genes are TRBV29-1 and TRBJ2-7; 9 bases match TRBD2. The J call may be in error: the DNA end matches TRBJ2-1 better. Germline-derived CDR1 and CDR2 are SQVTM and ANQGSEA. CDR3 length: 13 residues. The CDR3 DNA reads TGCAGCGTGGCGGCTAGCGGGATCCGCGAGCAGTTCTTC. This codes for CSVAASGIREQFF.

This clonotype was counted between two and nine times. The DNA of the CDR3 is TGTGCCAGTAGGTCAGTGAACTATGGCTACACCTTC. Translating it yields CASRSVNYGYTF. The chain uses TRBV19 and TRBJ1-2; D gene uncertain. The CDR3 is made up of 12 amino acids. V was shortened by 6 bases and J by 2 bases, with 7 bases between the two germline ends. Germline CDR1 LNHDA, CDR2 SQIVND (reference sequence).

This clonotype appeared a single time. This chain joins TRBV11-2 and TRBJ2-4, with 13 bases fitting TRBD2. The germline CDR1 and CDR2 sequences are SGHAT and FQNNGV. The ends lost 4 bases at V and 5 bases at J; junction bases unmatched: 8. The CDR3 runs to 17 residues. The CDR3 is CASSSLGGTSGENIQYF. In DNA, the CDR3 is TGTGCCAGCAGCTCCCTCGGCGGGACTAGCGGGGAAAACATTCAGTACTTC.

CDR3 sequence: CASSLHGTHNQPQHF. The CDR3, as DNA: TGTGCCAGCAGCCTCCACGGGACACACAATCAGCCCCAGCATTTT. V is TRBV5-5 and J is TRBJ1-5; a possible D gene is TRBD1 (6 bases). Germline V gene sequence: CDR1 SGHKS, CDR2 YYEKEE (reference sequence). This CDR3 contains 15 residues. V was cut by 4 bases and J by 3 bases, with 14 bases left in between. The variable domain in full, with the rest retrieved from reference TRBV5-5 and TRBJ1-5, is DAGVTQSPTHLIKTRGQQVTLRCSPISGHKSVSWYQQVLGQGPQFIFQYYEKEERGRGNFPDRFSARQFPNYSSELNVNALLLGDSALYLCASSLHGTHNQPQHFGDGTRLSIL.

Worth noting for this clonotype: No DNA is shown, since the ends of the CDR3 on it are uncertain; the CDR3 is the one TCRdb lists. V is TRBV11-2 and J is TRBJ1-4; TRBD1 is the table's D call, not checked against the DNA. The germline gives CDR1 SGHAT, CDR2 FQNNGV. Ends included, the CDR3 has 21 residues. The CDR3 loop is CASSLESFNEQFFGPGEKLFF.

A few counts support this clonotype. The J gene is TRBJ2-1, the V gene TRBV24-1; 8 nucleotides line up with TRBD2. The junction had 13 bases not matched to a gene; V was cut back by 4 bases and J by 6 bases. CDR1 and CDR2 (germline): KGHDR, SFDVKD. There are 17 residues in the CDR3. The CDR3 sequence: CATSDSTGTRGGNEQFF. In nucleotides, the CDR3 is TGTGCCACCAGTGACTCCACCGGGACTAGGGGGGGCAATGAGCAGTTCTTC.

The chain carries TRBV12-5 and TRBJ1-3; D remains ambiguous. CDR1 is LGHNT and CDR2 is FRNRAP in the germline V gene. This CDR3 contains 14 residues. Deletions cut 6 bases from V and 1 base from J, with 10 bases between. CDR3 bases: TGTGCTAGTGGAAAAGGGTCTTCTGGAAACACCATATATTTT. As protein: CASGKGSSGNTIYF.

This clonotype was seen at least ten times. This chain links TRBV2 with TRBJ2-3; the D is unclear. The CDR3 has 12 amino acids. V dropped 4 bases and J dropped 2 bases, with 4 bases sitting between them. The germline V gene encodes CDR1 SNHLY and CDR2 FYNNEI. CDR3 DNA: TGTGCCAGCAGTGCGAACACAGATACGCAGTATTTT. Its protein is CASSANTDTQYF.

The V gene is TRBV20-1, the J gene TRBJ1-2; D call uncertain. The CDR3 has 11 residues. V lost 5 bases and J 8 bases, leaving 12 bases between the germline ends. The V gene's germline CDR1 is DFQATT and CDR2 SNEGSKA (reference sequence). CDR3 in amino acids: CSAERSGGYTF. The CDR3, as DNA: TGCAGTGCTGAGAGGAGTGGCGGCTACACCTTC.

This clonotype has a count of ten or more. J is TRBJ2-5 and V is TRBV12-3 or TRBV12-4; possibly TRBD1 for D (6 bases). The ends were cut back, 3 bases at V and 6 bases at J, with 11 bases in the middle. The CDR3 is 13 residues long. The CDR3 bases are TGTGCCAGCAGTTTTCAACAGGGCAAGACCCAGTACTTC. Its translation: CASSFQQGKTQYF.

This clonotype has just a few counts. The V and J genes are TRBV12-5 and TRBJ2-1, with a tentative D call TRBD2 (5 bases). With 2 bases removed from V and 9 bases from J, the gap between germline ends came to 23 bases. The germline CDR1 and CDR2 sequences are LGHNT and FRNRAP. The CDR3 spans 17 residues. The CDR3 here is CASGLPPPLAPMVEQFF. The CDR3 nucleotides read TGTGCTAGTGGTTTGCCACCCCCGCTAGCACCCATGGTTGAGCAGTTCTTC. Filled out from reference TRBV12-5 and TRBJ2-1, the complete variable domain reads DARVTQTPRHKVTEMGQEVTMRCQPILGHNTVFWYRQTMMQGLELLAYFRNRAPLDDSGMPKDRFSAEMPDATLATLKIQPSEPRDSAVYFCASGLPPPLAPMVEQFFGPGTRLTVL.

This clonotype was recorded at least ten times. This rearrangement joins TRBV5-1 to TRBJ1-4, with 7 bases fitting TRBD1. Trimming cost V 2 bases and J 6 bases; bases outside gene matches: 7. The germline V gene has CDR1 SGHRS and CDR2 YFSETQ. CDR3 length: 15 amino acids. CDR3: CASSFSQGVDEKLFF. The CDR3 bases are TGCGCCAGCAGCTTTTCGCAGGGGGTTGATGAAAAACTGTTTTTT. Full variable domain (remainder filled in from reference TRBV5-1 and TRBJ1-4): KAGVTQTPRYLIKTRGQQVTLSCSPISGHRSVSWYQQTPGQGLQFLFEYFSETQRNKGNFPGRFSGRQFSNSRSEMNVSTLELGDSALYLCASSFSQGVDEKLFFGSGTQLSVL.

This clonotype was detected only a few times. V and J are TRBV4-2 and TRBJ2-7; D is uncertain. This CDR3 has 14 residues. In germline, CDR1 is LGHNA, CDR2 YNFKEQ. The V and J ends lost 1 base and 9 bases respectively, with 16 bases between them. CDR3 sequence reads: CASSQGLATWGQYF. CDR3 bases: TGTGCCAGCAGCCAAGGTCTGGCAACATGGGGGCAGTACTTC.

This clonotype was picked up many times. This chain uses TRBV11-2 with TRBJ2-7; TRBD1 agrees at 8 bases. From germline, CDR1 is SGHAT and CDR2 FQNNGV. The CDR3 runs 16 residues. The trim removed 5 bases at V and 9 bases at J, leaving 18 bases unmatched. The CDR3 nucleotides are TGTGCCAGCAGCCGCGTTATTGGACAGGGACCCGGGGGGCAGTACTTC. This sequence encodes CASSRVIGQGPGGQYF.

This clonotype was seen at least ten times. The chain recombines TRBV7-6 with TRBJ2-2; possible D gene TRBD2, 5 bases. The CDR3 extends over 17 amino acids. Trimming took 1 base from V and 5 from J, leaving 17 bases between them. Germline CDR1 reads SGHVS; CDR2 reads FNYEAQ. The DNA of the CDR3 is TGTGCCAGCAGCTTAGGGCGGGCACGGCGACGTACCGGGGAGCTGTTTTTT. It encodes CASSLGRARRRTGELFF.

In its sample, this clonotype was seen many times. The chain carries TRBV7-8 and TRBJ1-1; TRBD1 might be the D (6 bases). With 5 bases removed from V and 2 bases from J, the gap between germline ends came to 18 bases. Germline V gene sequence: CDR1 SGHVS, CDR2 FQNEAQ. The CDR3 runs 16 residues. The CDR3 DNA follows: TGTGCCAGCAGCCCCCTGCCTAGGGGGTTCAACACTGAAGCTTTCTTT. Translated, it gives CASSPLPRGFNTEAFF.

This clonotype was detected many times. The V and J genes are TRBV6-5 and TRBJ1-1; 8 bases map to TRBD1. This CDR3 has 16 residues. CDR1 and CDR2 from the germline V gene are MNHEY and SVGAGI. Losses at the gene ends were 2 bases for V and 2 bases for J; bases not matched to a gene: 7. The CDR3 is CASSYEGQGLNTEAFF. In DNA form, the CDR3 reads TGTGCCAGCAGTTACGAAGGACAGGGACTTAACACTGAAGCTTTCTTT.

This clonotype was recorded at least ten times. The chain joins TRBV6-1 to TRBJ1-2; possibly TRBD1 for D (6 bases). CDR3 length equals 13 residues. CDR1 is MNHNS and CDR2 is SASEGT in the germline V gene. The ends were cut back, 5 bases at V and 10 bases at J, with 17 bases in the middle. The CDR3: CASSKGTLGAYTF. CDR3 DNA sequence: TGTGCCAGCAGTAAGGGGACGCTGGGGGCCTACACCTTC.

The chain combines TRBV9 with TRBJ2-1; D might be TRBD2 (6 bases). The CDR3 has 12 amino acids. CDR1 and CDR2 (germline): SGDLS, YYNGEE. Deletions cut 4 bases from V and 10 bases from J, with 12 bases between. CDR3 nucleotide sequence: TGTGCCAGCAGCCGAGTGGGGGGAGAGCAGTTCTTC. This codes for CASSRVGGEQFF. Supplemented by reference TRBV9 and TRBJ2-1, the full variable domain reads DSGVTQTPKHLITATGQRVTLRCSPRSGDLSVYWYQQSLDQGLQFLIQYYNGEERAKGNILERFSAQQFPDLHSELNLSSLELGDSALYFCASSRVGGEQFFGPGTRLTVL.

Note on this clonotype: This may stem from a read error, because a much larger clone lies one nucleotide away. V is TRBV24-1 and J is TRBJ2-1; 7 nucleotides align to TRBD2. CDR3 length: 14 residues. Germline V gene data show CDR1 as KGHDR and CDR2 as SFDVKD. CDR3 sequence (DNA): TGTGCCGCCAGTGATTTAGGGACTACGAATGAGCAGTTCTTC. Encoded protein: CAASDLGTTNEQFF.

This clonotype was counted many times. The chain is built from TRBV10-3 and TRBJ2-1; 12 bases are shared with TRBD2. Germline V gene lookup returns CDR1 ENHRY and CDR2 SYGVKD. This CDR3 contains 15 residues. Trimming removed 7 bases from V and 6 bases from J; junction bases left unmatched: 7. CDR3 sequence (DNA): TGTGCCATCACTAGCGGGAGGGCCAGGACCAATGAGCAGTTCTTC. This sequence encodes CAITSGRARTNEQFF.

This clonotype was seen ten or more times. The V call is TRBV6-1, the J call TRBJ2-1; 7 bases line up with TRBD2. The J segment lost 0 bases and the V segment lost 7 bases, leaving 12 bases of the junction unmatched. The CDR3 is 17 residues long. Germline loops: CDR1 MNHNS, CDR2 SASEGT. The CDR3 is CASKVGAGRSSYNEQFF. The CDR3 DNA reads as TGTGCCAGCAAAGTGGGAGCGGGAAGAAGCTCCTACAATGAGCAGTTCTTC.

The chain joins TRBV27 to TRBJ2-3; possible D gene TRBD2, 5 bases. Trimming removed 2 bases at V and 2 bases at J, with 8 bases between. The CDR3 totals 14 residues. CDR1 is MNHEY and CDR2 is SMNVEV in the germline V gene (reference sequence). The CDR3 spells CASSLRTSTDTQYF. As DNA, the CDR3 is TGTGCCAGCAGTTTACGGACTTCCACAGATACGCAGTATTTT.

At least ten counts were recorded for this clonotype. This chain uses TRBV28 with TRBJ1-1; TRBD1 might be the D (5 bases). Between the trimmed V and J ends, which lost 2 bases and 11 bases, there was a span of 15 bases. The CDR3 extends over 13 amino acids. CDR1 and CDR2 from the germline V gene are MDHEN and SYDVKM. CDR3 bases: TGTGCCAGCAGTTTAGGGACGGAGGGACTGGCTTTCTTT. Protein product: CASSLGTEGLAFF.

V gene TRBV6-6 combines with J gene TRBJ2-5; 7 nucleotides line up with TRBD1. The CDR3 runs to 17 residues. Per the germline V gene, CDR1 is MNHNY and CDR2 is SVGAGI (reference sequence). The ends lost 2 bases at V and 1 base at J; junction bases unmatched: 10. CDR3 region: CASSYPEGAVGQETQYF. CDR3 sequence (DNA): TGTGCCAGCAGTTACCCCGAGGGGGCGGTCGGCCAAGAGACCCAGTACTTC.

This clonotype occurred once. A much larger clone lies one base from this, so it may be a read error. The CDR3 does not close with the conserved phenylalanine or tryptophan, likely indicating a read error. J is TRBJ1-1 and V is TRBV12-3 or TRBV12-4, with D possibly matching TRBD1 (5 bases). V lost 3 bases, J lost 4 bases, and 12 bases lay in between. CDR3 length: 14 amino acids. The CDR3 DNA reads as TGTGCCAGCAGTTTGGGTGGGGGGGTCACTGAAGCTTTCTCT. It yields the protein CASSLGGGVTEAFS.

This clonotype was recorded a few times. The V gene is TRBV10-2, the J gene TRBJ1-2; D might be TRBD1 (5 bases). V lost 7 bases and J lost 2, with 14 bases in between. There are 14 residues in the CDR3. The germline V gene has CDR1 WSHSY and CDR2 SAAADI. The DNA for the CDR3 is TGCGCCAGCAAGGGACCGAAGACCAACTATGGCTACACCTTC. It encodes CASKGPKTNYGYTF.